A single sample gave rise to the 14 T cell receptor beta chains below, sequenced in a study of blood T cells in healthy people across ages (dated by TCRdb to between 2015 and 2016). The protocol used for the library was 5' RACE. The sequencer was an Illumina HiSeq 2500. A second PCR of about 6 to 12 cycles was run with a J-beta primer mix and a sample-barcoded 5' primer. Using fastp at Q25 and MiXCR, TCRdb reprocessed the public reads and kept productive beta chains. Identical CDR3 proteins give one entry, which carries the most common genes and DNA. This sample lists 700,000 or so distinct CDR3 sequences; 22% were detected once. About 20% of the sample lies in the top ten. Input material: blood. The receptors were sampled from a man between 65 and 80 years old in good health.

A word on this clonotype: Germline is not matched at one junction end, which may reflect a read error. The chain joins TRBV7-2 to TRBJ2-5; 8 bases match TRBD2. CDR3 length: 18 residues. Germline V gives CDR1 SGHTA, CDR2 FQGNSA. The CDR3 DNA sequence: TGTGCCAGCAGCTATCAAGTAGGGGTAGCGGGGACCCAAGGGACCCAGTACTTC. Protein sequence: CASSYQVGVAGTQGTQYF.

On this clonotype itself: One end of the junction fails to match germline, which may point to a read error. This sequence joins TRBV28 and TRBJ1-2; TRBD1 matches 7 bases. CDR1 is MDHEN and CDR2 is SYDVKM in the germline V gene. The CDR3 loop spans 11 amino acids. DNA for the CDR3: TGTGCCAGCAGTTTCCCGACAGGGATCTTCTTC. Its translation is CASSFPTGIFF.

This chain connects TRBV6-5 to TRBJ2-3; D call uncertain. Germline loops: CDR1 MNHEY, CDR2 SVGAGI. The CDR3 spans 14 residues. V gave up 0 bases and J gave up 6 bases, with 10 bases separating them. Written as DNA, the CDR3 is TGTGCCAGCAGTTACTCTTCGCGACCCGATACGCAGTATTTT. Its translation is CASSYSSRPDTQYF.

The V and J genes are TRBV5-1 and TRBJ1-1; D possibly corresponds to TRBD1 (5 bases). V gave up 0 bases and J gave up 0 bases, with 9 bases separating them. CDR3 length: 15 amino acids. CDR1 is SGHRS, CDR2 YFSETQ, per germline. In DNA form, the CDR3 reads TGCGCCAGCAGCTTGGGGGACTTCCTGAACACTGAAGCTTTCTTT. Encoded protein: CASSLGDFLNTEAFF.

The V and J genes are TRBV11-2 and TRBJ1-2; 7 nucleotides agree with TRBD1. The CDR3 has 16 amino acids. Germline CDR1 is SGHAT and CDR2 is FQNNGV. The trim removed 5 bases at V and 2 bases at J, leaving 11 bases unmatched. In DNA, the CDR3 is TGTGCCAGCAGCCCAGCAGGGACAGCGGACAACTATGGCTACACCTTC. As protein: CASSPAGTADNYGYTF.

The V and J genes are TRBV7-2 and TRBJ1-4; TRBD1 is a possible D gene (6 bases). This CDR3 comprises 14 residues. Germline lookup yields CDR1 SGHTA and CDR2 FQGNSA. V was cut by 2 bases and J by 8 bases, with 12 bases left in between. CDR3 sequence: CASSLLRGDEKLFF. As DNA, the CDR3 is TGTGCCAGCAGCTTATTGAGGGGGGACGAAAAACTGTTTTTT.

The gene calls are TRBV5-1 and TRBJ1-4, with D hard to call. V gave up 2 bases and J gave up 6 bases, with 14 bases separating them. The CDR3 totals 15 residues. From germline, CDR1 is SGHRS and CDR2 YFSETQ. CDR3 in amino acids: CASSFEHAPHEKLFF. CDR3 DNA: TGCGCCAGCAGCTTCGAACACGCGCCCCATGAAAAACTGTTTTTT.

The gene calls are TRBV29-1 and TRBJ1-1; maybe TRBD1 (5 bases). The length of the CDR3 is 14 residues. The V gene's germline CDR1 is SQVTM and CDR2 ANQGSEA. V was clipped by 3 bases and J by 4 bases, with 15 bases between them. DNA of the CDR3: TGCAGCGTTGACCAGGGATCCGAGGTCACTGAAGCTTTCTTT. As protein: CSVDQGSEVTEAFF.

The chain is built from TRBV20-1 and TRBJ2-1; D ambiguous. Trimming took off 2 bases at V and 7 bases at J, with 12 bases between the two ends. CDR3 length: 13 residues. Germline-derived CDR1 and CDR2 are DFQATT and SNEGSKA (reference sequence). CDR3 in DNA: TGCAGTGCTAGAACTCCCGGGTGGAATGAGCAGTTCTTC. Translating it yields CSARTPGWNEQFF.

The chain joins TRBV6-4 to TRBJ2-5, with 7 bases that match TRBD1. This CDR3 is built from 14 residues. With 6 bases clipped from V and 1 base from J, the junction kept 5 bases outside the gene matches. The V gene's germline CDR1 is MRHNA and CDR2 SNTAGT. The CDR3 region is CASRKDRVQETQYF. Written as DNA, the CDR3 is TGTGCCAGCAGGAAAGACAGGGTCCAAGAGACCCAGTACTTC.

The sample holds a few counts of this clonotype. V is TRBV6-5 and J is TRBJ1-4; 9 bases line up with TRBD1. CDR3 length: 16 residues. Looked up from germline, CDR1 is MNHEY and CDR2 is SVGAGI. Trimming at V came to 2 bases and at J to 7 bases, leaving 8 bases not matched to a gene. Here the CDR3 DNA reads TGTGCCAGCAGTTACCGCGGACAGGGGAGAGGTGAAAAACTGTTTTTT. Translation: CASSYRGQGRGEKLFF.

The rearrangement uses TRBV5-1 and TRBJ2-3; D tentatively reads TRBD1 or TRBD2 (5 bases each). CDR1 is SGHRS, CDR2 YFSETQ, per germline. V dropped 0 bases and J dropped 6 bases, with 14 bases sitting between them. The CDR3 covers 15 residues. CDR3 in amino acids: CASSLDPGPLDTQYF. As DNA, the CDR3 is TGCGCCAGCAGCTTGGATCCGGGGCCCTTGGATACGCAGTATTTT.

This chain connects TRBV3-1 to TRBJ2-1; TRBD1 aligns across 7 bases. V lost 4 bases, J lost 1 base, and 7 bases stayed unmatched. The V gene's germline CDR1 is LGHDT and CDR2 YNNKEL (reference sequence). The CDR3 length is 16 residues. This CDR3 is CASSRSAGGSYNEQFF. The CDR3 DNA sequence: TGTGCCAGCAGCCGATCTGCAGGGGGATCCTACAATGAGCAGTTCTTC.

This chain uses TRBV7-3 with TRBJ2-1, with D perhaps TRBD1 or TRBD2 (6 bases each). This CDR3 spans 14 amino acids. Germline CDR1 is SGHTA and CDR2 is FQGTGA. With 5 bases removed from V and 10 bases from J, the gap between germline ends came to 18 bases. The DNA of the CDR3 is TGTGCCAGCAGCCCCAACCTATTGGGGGGCGAGCAGTTCTTC. Protein: CASSPNLLGGEQFF.